Each of the 21 T cell receptor beta chains below was sequenced from the same sample in a study of control samples from healthy donors and cancer patients. Clones were sequenced by immunoSEQ multiplex PCR, and TCRdb holds only the in-frame ones, with some missing. This table has about 170,000 clones, around nine tenths appearing once. The specimen was blood. The receptors were gathered from a man aged 25 to 40 in good health.

The chain uses TRBV28 and TRBJ1-2; D remains ambiguous. CDR1 and CDR2 (germline): MDHEN, SYDVKM. V was shortened by 8 bases and J by 6 bases, with 10 bases between the two germline ends. The CDR3 is 11 amino acids. CDR3 amino acids: CASGPFDGYTF. The DNA of the CDR3 is TGTGCCAGCGGACCCTTTGATGGCTACACCTTC.

The J gene is TRBJ2-1, the V gene TRBV2, with D maybe TRBD2 (6 bases). Germline V gene lookup returns CDR1 SNHLY and CDR2 FYNNEI. The CDR3 contains 14 residues. V lost 10 bases and J 5 bases, leaving 18 bases between the germline ends. This CDR3 is CATAGRTPNNEQFF. CDR3 DNA sequence: TGTGCCACCGCGGGGAGGACGCCTAACAATGAGCAGTTCTTC.

The chain uses TRBV5-1 and TRBJ1-5; no reliable D call. The CDR3 consists of 13 residues. V lost 2 bases to trimming and J lost 2 bases, with 5 bases between them. Germline CDR1 reads SGHRS; CDR2 reads YFSETQ. The CDR3: CASSLVGNQPQHF. CDR3 DNA sequence: TGCGCCAGCAGCTTAGTCGGCAATCAGCCCCAGCATTTT.

This clone was found a few times. The V gene is TRBV3-1 (or the pseudogene TRBV3-2), the J gene TRBJ2-1, with TRBD2 matching over 11 bases. Unmatched junction bases numbered 7, after V lost 4 bases and J lost 5 bases. Germline V gene sequence: CDR1 LGHDT, CDR2 YNNKEL (reference sequence). CDR3 size: 16 residues. CDR3 loop: CASSRNLAGGDNEQFF. The CDR3 coding sequence is TGTGCCAGCAGCCGAAACTTAGCGGGGGGGGACAATGAGCAGTTCTTC.

The rearrangement joins TRBV7-6 to TRBJ1-5, with D possibly being TRBD1 (5 bases). This CDR3 contains 14 residues. The V gene lost 5 bases and the J gene lost 7 bases, with 15 bases spanning the gap. Germline V gene sequence: CDR1 SGHVS, CDR2 FNYEAQ. CDR3 in amino acids: CASSLQGRGQPQHF. The DNA for the CDR3 is TGTGCCAGCAGCCTGCAGGGTCGCGGGCAGCCCCAGCATTTT.

The rearrangement joins TRBV11-2 to TRBJ1-6; 8 bases map to TRBD1. The germline CDR1 and CDR2 sequences are SGHAT and FQNNGV. CDR3 length: 14 residues. With 6 bases clipped from V and 11 bases from J, the junction kept 9 bases outside the gene matches. CDR3 in DNA: TGTGCCAGCAGTCAAGGACAGGGAATGCCACCCCTCCACTTT. Amino acids: CASSQGQGMPPLHF.

The chain uses TRBV6-5 and TRBJ1-2, with D perhaps matching TRBD1 (5 bases). The CDR3 is 15 residues long. Germline V gives CDR1 MNHEY, CDR2 SVGAGI. V lost 4 bases and J 6 bases, leaving 18 bases between the germline ends. The CDR3 nucleotides read TGTGCCAGCAGTTCCTTTACCGACAGTTTCGATGGCTACACCTTC. Residues: CASSSFTDSFDGYTF.

With regard to this clone: Mismatch with germline at one junction end may stem from a read error. The identical CDR3 is also encoded by other nucleotide sequences in the sample. The chain combines TRBV24-1 with TRBJ2-3; 9 nucleotides line up with TRBD2. The germline CDR1 and CDR2 sequences are KGHDR and SFDVKD. The CDR3 has 16 amino acids. The CDR3 region has the DNA TGTGCCACCAGTGAACCAACTAGCGGGCGAGAAAATACGCAATATTTT. This encodes CATSEPTSGRENTQYF.

This rearrangement joins TRBV28 to TRBJ1-1, with a tentative D call TRBD1 (5 bases). V gave up 2 bases and J gave up 8 bases, with 15 bases separating them. CDR1 and CDR2 from the germline V gene are MDHEN and SYDVKM. This CDR3 comprises 14 residues. The CDR3: CASSLGSVAGEAFF. CDR3 coding DNA: TGTGCCAGCAGTTTAGGGAGCGTGGCAGGGGAAGCTTTCTTT. Supplemented by reference TRBV28 and TRBJ1-1, the full variable domain reads DVKVTQSSRYLVKRTGEKVFLECVQDMDHENMFWYRQDPGLGLRLIYFSYDVKMKEKGDIPEGYSVSREKKERFSLILESASTNQTSMYLCASSLGSVAGEAFFGQGTRLTVV.

V gene TRBV5-8 combines with J gene TRBJ2-3; no reliable D call. Germline V gene lookup returns CDR1 SGHTS and CDR2 YDEGEE. Deletions cut 0 bases from V and 10 bases from J, with 12 bases between. The CDR3 sequence is 13 residues long. The CDR3 region is CASSLVNGNSQYF. The CDR3 DNA reads as TGTGCCAGCAGCTTGGTGAATGGTAATTCGCAGTATTTT.

The J gene is TRBJ1-1, the V gene TRBV4-1; no clear D gene. The germline CDR1 and CDR2 sequences are MGHRA and YSYEKL. The CDR3 loop spans 13 amino acids. Trimming shortened V by 1 base and J by 3 bases, and 6 bases separated the two germline ends. CDR3 sequence: CASSQGIYTEAFF. The CDR3 DNA reads TGCGCCAGCAGCCAAGGGATATACACTGAAGCTTTCTTT.

V and J are TRBV5-1 and TRBJ2-2; the match to TRBD1 covers 9 bases. The CDR3 covers 16 residues. CDR1 and CDR2 (germline): SGHRS, YFSETQ. V was pared by 2 bases and J by 1 base, with 3 bases of the junction left unmatched. This CDR3 reads CASSFHRGLNTGELFF. CDR3 bases: TGCGCCAGCAGCTTCCACAGGGGGCTGAACACCGGGGAGCTGTTTTTT.

V usage is TRBV10-3 and J usage is TRBJ2-7, with unresolved D. Germline CDR1 is ENHRY and CDR2 is SYGVKD. The CDR3 runs to 11 residues. The ends were cut back, 5 bases at V and 3 bases at J, with 5 bases in the middle. The CDR3 protein is CAISKGYEQYF. The CDR3 DNA follows: TGTGCCATCAGTAAGGGCTACGAGCAGTACTTC.

This clone appeared once. V and J are TRBV6-2 or TRBV6-3 and TRBJ2-1; 7 bases map to TRBD2. Germline lookup yields CDR1 MNHEY and CDR2 SVGEGT. The J segment lost 12 bases and the V segment lost 2 bases, leaving 7 bases of the junction unmatched. This CDR3 comprises 13 residues. For the CDR3, the DNA is TGTGCCAGCAGTTACGGCCGGGACTATAGGCAGTTCTTC. Its protein product is CASSYGRDYRQFF.

The chain joins TRBV6-5 to TRBJ2-7, with TRBD2 identical over 8 bases. Germline CDR1 and CDR2: MNHEY and SVGAGI. The CDR3 loop spans 14 amino acids. Germline trimming cut 7 bases from V and 1 base from J; bases unmatched to any gene: 6. The CDR3 loop is CASTLAGGSYEQYF. The CDR3 nucleotides are TGTGCCAGCACTCTGGCGGGGGGATCCTACGAGCAGTACTTC.

The genes are TRBV7-3 and TRBJ2-3; no definite D call. This CDR3 is 15 amino acids long. CDR1 SGHTA and CDR2 FQGTGA come from the germline V gene. V lost 2 bases and J lost 0, with 9 bases in between. CDR3 in DNA: TGTGCCAGCAGCTTACGCGGATCTAGCACAGATACGCAGTATTTT. Translating gives CASSLRGSSTDTQYF. The variable domain in full, completed from reference TRBV7-3 and TRBJ2-3, reads GAGVSQTPSNKVTEKGKYVELRCDPISGHTALYWYRQSLGQGPEFLIYFQGTGAADDSGLPNDRFFAVRPEGSVSTLKIQRTERGDSAVYLCASSLRGSSTDTQYFGPGTRLTVL.

The chain carries TRBV28 and TRBJ1-5, with no clear D. The CDR3 sequence is 15 residues long. Germline CDR1 reads MDHEN; CDR2 reads SYDVKM. Trimming removed 3 bases from V and 5 bases from J, with 14 bases in between. CDR3 in amino acids: CASSLRPVGDQPQHF. The DNA for the CDR3 is TGTGCCAGCAGTTTGAGACCCGTAGGTGATCAGCCCCAGCATTTT.

This chain joins TRBV24-1 and TRBJ1-5; TRBD1 matches 7 bases. The CDR3 loop spans 15 amino acids. V gave up 3 bases and J gave up 11 bases; unmatched junction bases: 12. Per the germline V gene, CDR1 is KGHDR and CDR2 is SFDVKD. The CDR3 nucleotides are TGTGCCACCAGTGATGGGAGGGAGGGGGCTGGGTCCCAGCATTTT. The encoded protein is CATSDGREGAGSQHF.

The chain uses TRBV5-1 and TRBJ1-1; 10 bases match TRBD1. The V gene end was trimmed by 4 bases and the J gene end by 3 bases; junction bases not matched to a gene: 9. The CDR3 sequence is 16 residues long. CDR1 SGHRS and CDR2 YFSETQ come from the germline V gene. The CDR3 region has the DNA TGCGCCAGCAGCAGTGGCGACAGGGGGCTGGACACTGAAGCTTTCTTT. This codes for CASSSGDRGLDTEAFF.

V gene TRBV11-2 combines with J gene TRBJ1-1; 7 bases fit TRBD1. Germline trimming cut 4 bases from V and 1 base from J; bases unmatched to any gene: 3. CDR1 is SGHAT and CDR2 is FQNNGV in the germline V gene. The CDR3 runs 14 residues. CDR3: CASSSAGGNTEAFF. The CDR3 DNA follows: TGTGCCAGCAGCTCGGCAGGGGGGAACACTGAAGCTTTCTTT. The full variable domain, rest sourced from reference TRBV11-2 and TRBJ1-1, is EAGVAQSPRYKIIEKRQSVAFWCNPISGHATLYWYQQILGQGPKLLIQFQNNGVVDDSQLPKDRFSAERLKGVDSTLKIQPAKLEDSAVYLCASSSAGGNTEAFFGQGTRLTVV.

This chain joins TRBV9 and TRBJ2-6; no reliable D call. This CDR3 spans 14 amino acids. With 3 bases removed from V and 0 bases from J, the gap between germline ends came to 4 bases. In germline, CDR1 is SGDLS, CDR2 YYNGEE. The CDR3 region has the DNA TGTGCCAGCAGCGGGGGCTCTGGGGCCAACGTCCTGACTTTC. Translating it yields CASSGGSGANVLTF.